Listed below are T cell receptor beta chains from one sample, sequenced in a study of blood T cell repertoires in COVID-19. Some clones are missing from TCRdb's copy, which holds only in-frame ones; the method was immunoSEQ multiplex PCR. The table includes fewer than 130,000 clones, roughly 80% detected once. Input material: peripheral blood. Receptors were obtained from a man between 65 and 85 years old with active or convalescent COVID-19. CDR3s include the opening cysteine and the closing phenylalanine or tryptophan. D genes are given only for firm matches. Clone size appears in some rows only: once, few, many, or a class for an expanded clone.

>TRBD2|TRBV9|TRBJ2-1|NA
TGTGCCAGCAGCGGGAGAAGCGGGAGCTCCCACAATGAGCAGTTCTTC
CASSGRSGSSHNEQFF
>NA|TRBV3-1/TRBV3-2|TRBJ2-1|NA
TGTGCCAGCAGCCAAAGGTCAGGGTTCGATGAGCAGTTCTTC
CASSQRSGFDEQFF
>NA|TRBV12-3/TRBV12-4|TRBJ1-1|NA
TGTGCCAGCAGGTCTCCAGGTAACACTGAAGCTTTCTTT
CASRSPGNTEAFF
>TRBD1|TRBV5-1|TRBJ1-1|NA
TGCGCCAGCAGCTGGACCGGGACAGGGAATCAAGACACTGAAGCTTTCTTT
CASSWTGTGNQDTEAFF
>TRBD1|TRBV2|TRBJ1-2|NA
TGTGCCAGCAGTGAGAACAGGGGCGGCAACTATGGCTACACCTTC
CASSENRGGNYGYTF
>NA|TRBV23-1|TRBJ2-6|NA
TGCGCCAGGACTGGATCTGGGGCCAACGTCCTGACTTTC
CARTGSGANVLTF
>NA|TRBV4-1|TRBJ1-6|NA
TGCGCCAGCAGCCAAGAGCGGTATTCACCCCTCCACTTT
CASSQERYSPLHF
>TRBD2|TRBV2|TRBJ2-3|NA
TGTGCCAGCAGGAGACTAGCGGGAGGGGCAGATACGCAGTATTTT
CASRRLAGGADTQYF
>TRBD2|TRBV15|TRBJ2-5|NA
TGTGCCACCAGCAGAGATTCCGCGGGAGGGTTGACGGGTGAGACCCAGTACTTC
CATSRDSAGGLTGETQYF
>NA|TRBV3-1/TRBV3-2|TRBJ1-4|NA
TGTGCCAGCAGCCCTCAGACAGGTTCTAATGAAAAACTGTTTTTT
CASSPQTGSNEKLFF
>TRBD1|TRBV5-1|TRBJ1-2|NA
TGCGCCAGCAGCTTTACAGGGGACGTCGCCCGTAACTATGGCTACACCTTC
CASSFTGDVARNYGYTF
>TRBD1|TRBV3-1/TRBV3-2|TRBJ1-3|few
TGTGCCAGCAGCTCCCGACAGGGTGGGAACACCATATATTTT
CASSSRQGGNTIYF
>TRBD1|TRBV5-4|TRBJ1-5|NA
TGTGCCAGCAGCACCGGGACAGACAATCAGCCCCAGCATTTT
CASSTGTDNQPQHF
>NA|TRBV10-3|TRBJ2-2|once
TGTGCCATCAGTGAGTGGCAGGACACCGGGGAGCTGTTTTTT
CAISEWQDTGELFF
>NA|TRBV5-5|TRBJ1-2|NA
TGTGCCAGCAGCTATCCGGACACGAACAACTATGGCTACACCTTC
CASSYPDTNNYGYTF
>TRBD1|TRBV14|TRBJ1-6|NA
TGTGCCAGCAGGTCAGGGGGCTCCTATAATTCACCCCTCCACTTT
CASRSGGSYNSPLHF
>TRBD2|TRBV2|TRBJ2-3|NA
TGTGCCAGCACCGGGAGGGCCCCAGATACGCAGTATTTT
CASTGRAPDTQYF
>NA|TRBV25-1|TRBJ2-2|NA
TGTGCCAGCAGTGAATGGTGGACAGCGAACACCGGGGAGCTGTTTTTT
CASSEWWTANTGELFF
>TRBD2|TRBV9|TRBJ2-3|NA
TGTGCCAGCAGCCCATCCGGGAGGTATACGCAGTATTTT
CASSPSGRYTQYF
>NA|TRBV10-3|TRBJ1-4|NA
TGTGCCATCAGTGAGTCGGCTGAAAAACTGTTTTTT
CAISESAEKLFF
>NA|TRBV6-1|TRBJ1-4|NA
TGTGCCAGCAGGGAACGACCAGGGGCGACTAATGAAAAACTGTTTTTT
CASRERPGATNEKLFF
>NA|TRBV24-1|TRBJ2-1|NA
TGTGCCACCAGTGGTTCGGGTGGGTCAGAGCAGTTCTTC
CATSGSGGSEQFF
>NA|TRBV24-1|TRBJ1-2|few
TGTGCCACCAGTGGCGGGGTGGGCTATGGCTACACCTTC
CATSGGVGYGYTF
>TRBD1|TRBV28|TRBJ1-4|NA
TGTGCCAGCAGTTTAGGGACAGGGGGCCGTAGACTGTTTTTT
CASSLGTGGRRLFF
>TRBD2|TRBV19|TRBJ2-5|NA
TGTGCCAGTAATACGGGGAGGGGCCAAGAGACCCAGTACTTC
CASNTGRGQETQYF
>TRBD2|TRBV28|TRBJ2-2|once
TGTGCCAGCAGTTTGGGCGGGAGAAACACCGGGGAGCTGTTTTTT
CASSLGGRNTGELFF
>NA|TRBV7-3|TRBJ2-3|NA
TGTGCCAGCAGCTTAATCCGGGGCACAGATACGCAGTATTTT
CASSLIRGTDTQYF
>TRBD1|TRBV7-7|TRBJ2-3|NA
TGTGCTAGCAGCCCTGGACAGGGGACAGATACGCAGTATTTT
CASSPGQGTDTQYF
>NA|TRBV5-1|TRBJ1-3|NA
TGCGCCAGCAGCATCACAGGCTCTGGAAACACCATATATTTT
CASSITGSGNTIYF
>NA|TRBV3-1/TRBV3-2|TRBJ2-1|NA
TGTGCCAGCAGCCAACCGGGGGGCCCAACCAGTGAGCAGTTCTTC
CASSQPGGPTSEQFF
>TRBD2|TRBV5-1|TRBJ2-7|NA
TGCGCCAGCAGCATCCTAGCGGGGCCCTCCTACGAGCAGTACTTC
CASSILAGPSYEQYF
>TRBD2|TRBV9|TRBJ2-3|NA
TGTGCCAGCAGCGTAGCTAGCGGGGGGGAAGATACGCAGTATTTT
CASSVASGGEDTQYF
>TRBD2|TRBV9|TRBJ2-7|once
TGTGCCAGCAGCGCGTTACTAGCGGGTAAGGACGAGCAGTACTTC
CASSALLAGKDEQYF
>TRBD1|TRBV6-5|TRBJ1-5|few
TGTGCCATCAGAGGACAGGGGGCGGGCAATCAGCCCCAGCATTTT
CAIRGQGAGNQPQHF
>NA|TRBV25-1|TRBJ2-3|few
TGTGCCAGCAGTGTCCAGGGTCGGTCCACAGATACGCAGTATTTT
CASSVQGRSTDTQYF
>NA|TRBV6-5|TRBJ1-2|NA
TGTGCCAGCAGGGAGGCTAGCCATGGCTACACCTTC
CASREASHGYTF
>TRBD2|TRBV18|TRBJ2-1|NA
TGTGCCAGCTCACCACTCGCCGGGACTAGCGGGAGGGCCTCCTACAATGAGCAGTTCTTC
CASSPLAGTSGRASYNEQFF
>TRBD2|TRBV5-6|TRBJ2-1|NA
TGTGCCAGCAGCTCCGCGGGGGGCCCTTTCTACGACAATGAGCAGTTCTTC
CASSSAGGPFYDNEQFF
>NA|TRBV5-8|TRBJ1-6|NA
TGTGCCAGCACCTGGGTCGCGGCTTCACCCCTCCACTTT
CASTWVAASPLHF
>NA|TRBV6-5|TRBJ1-1|NA
TGTGCCAGCAGTTACTCGGACAGGAACACTGAAGCTTTCTTT
CASSYSDRNTEAFF
>NA|TRBV30|TRBJ1-2|once
TGTGCCTGGAGTTCGCGGGGATGGTTTGGCTACACCTTC
CAWSSRGWFGYTF
>NA|TRBV7-8|TRBJ2-2|few
TGTGCCAGCAGCCAAGTGGACAGCACGAACACCGGGGAGCTGTTTTTT
CASSQVDSTNTGELFF
>TRBD1|TRBV9|TRBJ2-1|NA
TGTGCCAGCAGCCCGGGCGCGGACAGGGGGGGCGATGAGCAGTTCTTC
CASSPGADRGGDEQFF
>NA|TRBV21-1|TRBJ1-4|NA
TGTGCCAGCAGCAAAGGCAGATGGGGACAGGGGAAGAGGAATGAAAAACTGTTTTTT
CASSKGRWGQGKRNEKLFF
>TRBD2|TRBV19|TRBJ2-1|NA
TGTGCCAGTTCCGAACCGGCGGGGGGACGATCCTACAATGAGCAGTTCTTC
CASSEPAGGRSYNEQFF
>TRBD2|TRBV3-1/TRBV3-2|TRBJ2-1|NA
TGTGCCAGCAGCCTTCGGACTAGCGAGGATGAGCAGTTCTTC
CASSLRTSEDEQFF
>NA|TRBV20-1|TRBJ2-5|NA
TGCAGTGCTAGTGGCGGGCGGGGCGGCTCCATGGGGTATGAGACCCAGTACTTC
CSASGGRGGSMGYETQYF
>NA|TRBV7-3|TRBJ2-1|NA
TGTGCCAGCAGCTTAACGAGGAGCGGGCGCCACAATGAGCAGTTCTTC
CASSLTRSGRHNEQFF
>TRBD2|TRBV5-1|TRBJ2-7|NA
TGCGCCAGCAGTCCCCGACTAGCGGGGAGCTCCTACGAGCAGTACTTC
CASSPRLAGSSYEQYF
>NA|TRBV28|TRBJ2-3|few
TGTGCCAGCAGCCTAGCTCTGGCGATAGATACGCAGTATTTT
CASSLALAIDTQYF
>TRBD2|TRBV10-3|TRBJ2-1|once
TGTGCCATCAGCATTAGCGGGGGGGCCGGCTACAATGAGCAGTTCTTC
CAISISGGAGYNEQFF
>NA|TRBV6-5|TRBJ2-1|NA
TGTTCCTGCGGGATCGCCTACAATGAGCAGTTCTTC
CSCGIAYNEQFF